This T cell receptor (beta chain) came from a study of T-cell reconstitution after alpha-beta-depleted transplantation in children. Study-level findings and limits: Several hundred expanded graft clones reportedly were the source of alpha-beta T cells about two months after transplant. After one year, T-cell counts and TCRbeta diversity mostly came from new T cells.

There are many counts of this clonotype. What it recognizes is unknown. The CDR3 has 13 amino acids. V lost 4 bases, J lost 6 bases, and 13 bases lay in between. Germline CDR1 is SGHRS and CDR2 is YFSETQ. For TCRbeta, the library was prepared with unique molecular identifiers. From the PCR reads, TCRdb called clonotypes with MiXCR, one entry per CDR3 protein. The sample shows 250,000 to 300,000 distinct CDR3 sequences, roughly 7.8% of them seen only once. This chain links TRBV5-1 with TRBJ1-1, with D perhaps matching TRBD1 (5 bases). The clonotype originates from a female patient between 2 and 10 years old who had a stem cell transplant for Fanconi anemia, so the T cells may come from the graft donor. Sequenced here: peripheral blood, sampled 360 days after TCRalphabeta/CD19-depleted stem cell transplant. This CDR3 reads CASSGRGFAEAFF. Written as DNA, the CDR3 is TGCGCCAGCAGCGGGAGGGGTTTCGCTGAAGCTTTCTTT.